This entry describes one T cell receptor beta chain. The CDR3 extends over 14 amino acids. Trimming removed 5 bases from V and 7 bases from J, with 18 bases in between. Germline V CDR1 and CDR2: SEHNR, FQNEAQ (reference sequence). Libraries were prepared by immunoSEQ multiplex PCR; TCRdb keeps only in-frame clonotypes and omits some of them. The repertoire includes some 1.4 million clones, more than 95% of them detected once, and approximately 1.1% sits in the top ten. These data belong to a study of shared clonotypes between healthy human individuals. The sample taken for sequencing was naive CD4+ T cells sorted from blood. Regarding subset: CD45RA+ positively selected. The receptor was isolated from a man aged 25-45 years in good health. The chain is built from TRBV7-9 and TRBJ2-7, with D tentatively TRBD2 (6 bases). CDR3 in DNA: TGTGCCAGCAGCCTGGCCGGGACTTCGAGGGAGCAGTACTTC. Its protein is CASSLAGTSREQYF.